These 24 T cell receptor beta chains share one sample of origin, sequenced in a study of blood T cell repertoires in COVID-19. Method: immunoSEQ multiplex PCR; TCRdb's copy keeps in-frame clones and lacks some. This table holds 340,000 or so clones, about 86% found once. The specimen was peripheral blood. All receptors come from a man aged 25-45 years with active or convalescent COVID-19.

The rearrangement links TRBV24-1 to TRBJ2-1; D is possibly TRBD2 (5 bases). CDR1 and CDR2 (germline): KGHDR, SFDVKD. The CDR3 length is 16 residues. V was cut by 5 bases and J by 7 bases, with 20 bases left in between. The CDR3 DNA follows: TGTGCCACCAGTGCCCAGAGGAAGGGTGGGAGAAATGAGCAGTTCTTC. Amino acid sequence: CATSAQRKGGRNEQFF.

This rearrangement joins TRBV5-1 to TRBJ2-5; D gene uncertain. This CDR3 is 13 amino acids long. In germline, CDR1 is SGHRS, CDR2 YFSETQ. V lost 6 bases and J 2 bases, leaving 11 bases between the germline ends. Here the CDR3 DNA reads TGCGCCAGCACCCTCGCGCATCAAGAGACCCAGTACTTC. Protein: CASTLAHQETQYF.

DNA for the CDR3: TGTGCTAGTGGTTTGCACCAGGGGCACCAAGAGACCCAGTACTTC. It encodes CASGLHQGHQETQYF. This chain joins TRBV12-5 and TRBJ2-5; TRBD1 might be the D (6 bases). The CDR3 is 15 amino acids. Germline V lookup: CDR1 LGHNT, CDR2 FRNRAP. The germline V and J ends were trimmed by 2 bases and 0 bases, with 10 bases remaining between them.

This chain connects TRBV6-5 to TRBJ1-1; D may be TRBD1 (6 bases). V shed 7 bases and J shed 1 base, with 10 bases lying between them. The CDR3 extends over 13 amino acids. Germline assignment: CDR1 MNHEY and CDR2 SVGAGI. The CDR3 sequence: CASTGEGNTEAFF. The CDR3 DNA sequence: TGTGCCAGCACAGGGGAGGGGAACACTGAAGCTTTCTTT.

The chain is built from TRBV29-1 and TRBJ2-7, with a weak D call TRBD1 (5 bases). The V end lost 7 bases, the J end lost 6 bases, and 19 bases lay between the germline ends. CDR1 SQVTM and CDR2 ANQGSEA come from the germline V gene. CDR3 length: 13 residues. The CDR3 DNA reads as TGCAGCGCCCAATTAGACAGCCTCCTCGAGCAGTACTTC. Encoded protein: CSAQLDSLLEQYF.

The J gene is TRBJ2-3, the V gene TRBV6-5; TRBD2 matches at 11 bases. The ends lost 6 bases at V and 2 bases at J; junction bases unmatched: 4. The CDR3 has 15 residues. CDR1 and CDR2 (germline): MNHEY, SVGAGI. The CDR3 protein is CASSQGLADTDTQYF. CDR3 coding DNA: TGTGCCAGCAGCCAGGGACTAGCGGACACAGATACGCAGTATTTT.

The J gene is TRBJ2-3, the V gene TRBV6-2 or TRBV6-3, with 7 bases fitting TRBD1. V was pared by 2 bases and J by 6 bases, with 14 bases of the junction left unmatched. The CDR3 runs 17 residues. In germline, CDR1 is MNHEY, CDR2 SVGEGT. The CDR3, as DNA: TGTGCCAGCAGTTACCCGCAAGGGGGCAGGGATACCGATACGCAGTATTTT. Its protein is CASSYPQGGRDTDTQYF.

The CDR3 loop is CASSLDRANEKLFF. CDR3 in DNA: TGTGCCAGCAGCTTAGACCGAGCTAATGAAAAACTGTTTTTT. V gene TRBV7-2 combines with J gene TRBJ1-4; D is uncertain. Germline V gene data show CDR1 as SGHTA and CDR2 as FQGNSA. The CDR3 totals 14 residues. The germline V and J ends were trimmed by 1 base and 3 bases, with 6 bases remaining between them.

This clone was recorded only once. The V and J genes are TRBV5-1 and TRBJ2-1; no clear D gene. V lost 2 bases and J lost 0, with 12 bases in between. This CDR3 region has 16 residues. Germline V gene data show CDR1 as SGHRS and CDR2 as YFSETQ. The CDR3 here is CASSLNPPGSYNEQFF. DNA for the CDR3: TGCGCCAGCAGCTTAAATCCCCCCGGCTCCTACAATGAGCAGTTCTTC.

The V call is TRBV9, the J call TRBJ2-2; the match to TRBD1 covers 8 bases. The CDR3 sequence is 15 residues long. The J segment lost 7 bases and the V segment lost 0 bases, leaving 5 bases of the junction unmatched. Germline V gene lookup returns CDR1 SGDLS and CDR2 YYNGEE. In nucleotides, the CDR3 is TGTGCCAGCAGCGTAGCGTCAGGGGGCAGCGGGGAGCTGTTTTTT. Its translation is CASSVASGGSGELFF. Together with reference TRBV9 and TRBJ2-2, the CDR3 gives the full variable domain: DSGVTQTPKHLITATGQRVTLRCSPRSGDLSVYWYQQSLDQGLQFLIQYYNGEERAKGNILERFSAQQFPDLHSELNLSSLELGDSALYFCASSVASGGSGELFFGEGSRLTVL.

The rearrangement uses TRBV6-5 and TRBJ1-3; perhaps TRBD1 as D (5 bases). The CDR3 contains 14 residues. The V end lost 5 bases, the J end lost 0 bases, and 8 bases lay between the germline ends. Germline V gene lookup returns CDR1 MNHEY and CDR2 SVGAGI. CDR3 in amino acids: CASSQGLSGNTIYF. The CDR3, as DNA: TGTGCCAGCAGTCAGGGACTCTCTGGAAACACCATATATTTT.

This clone was counted a single time. This rearrangement joins TRBV4-3 to TRBJ2-3, with D possibly TRBD2 on 7 matching bases. V was shortened by 4 bases and J by 3 bases, with 14 bases between the two germline ends. Germline V lookup: CDR1 LGHNA, CDR2 YSLEER. This CDR3 region has 15 residues. CDR3 loop: CASSLGASGTDTQYF. The DNA for the CDR3 is TGCGCCAGCAGCCTGGGGGCTAGCGGAACAGATACGCAGTATTTT.

The J gene is TRBJ2-1, the V gene TRBV5-8, with TRBD2 matching over 12 bases. Germline V CDR1 and CDR2: SGHTS, YDEGEE. The CDR3 runs 12 residues. Losses at the gene ends were 6 bases for V and 10 bases for J; bases not matched to a gene: 2. CDR3 in DNA: TGTGCCAGCAACCTAGCGGGGGGGGAGCAGTTCTTC. Its protein product is CASNLAGGEQFF.

The CDR3 here is CASSARGLDEKLFF. The CDR3 DNA is TGTGCCAGCAGTGCTCGGGGATTAGATGAAAAACTGTTTTTT. This chain links TRBV27 with TRBJ1-4; D is undetermined. The V end lost 5 bases, the J end lost 6 bases, and 13 bases lay between the germline ends. The CDR3 has 14 residues. Germline V gene lookup returns CDR1 MNHEY and CDR2 SMNVEV (reference sequence).

This chain joins TRBV7-2 and TRBJ1-6; 7 nucleotides agree with TRBD1. The CDR3 runs 15 residues. The V gene end was trimmed by 2 bases and the J gene end by 5 bases; junction bases not matched to a gene: 3. CDR1 is SGHTA and CDR2 is FQGNSA in the germline V gene. CDR3 loop: CASSLTGQNNSPLHF. The CDR3 DNA sequence: TGTGCCAGCAGCTTAACGGGACAGAATAATTCACCCCTCCACTTT.

The V gene is TRBV6-5, the J gene TRBJ1-2; perhaps TRBD1 as D (6 bases). This CDR3 contains 15 residues. V was trimmed by 2 bases and J by 5 bases, leaving 15 bases between them. CDR1 is MNHEY, CDR2 SVGAGI, per germline. In nucleotides, the CDR3 is TGTGCCAGCAGTTACACGGGGGGCCAACCGTATGGCTACACCTTC. Its translation is CASSYTGGQPYGYTF.

The chain combines TRBV4-1 with TRBJ1-1; TRBD1 might be the D (6 bases). The CDR3 covers 15 residues. Between the trimmed V and J ends, which lost 1 base and 2 bases, there was a span of 11 bases. The germline V gene has CDR1 MGHRA and CDR2 YSYEKL. In DNA, the CDR3 is TGCGCCAGCAGCCAAGTTACAGGGTTCAACACTGAAGCTTTCTTT. Amino acid sequence: CASSQVTGFNTEAFF.

The V gene is TRBV9, the J gene TRBJ2-5; 10 bases match TRBD2. Germline lookup yields CDR1 SGDLS and CDR2 YYNGEE. Germline trimming cut 2 bases from V and 4 bases from J; bases unmatched to any gene: 8. CDR3 length equals 16 residues. The CDR3 sequence: CASSVSELAGLETQYF. DNA of the CDR3: TGTGCCAGCAGCGTTTCTGAACTAGCGGGGTTAGAGACCCAGTACTTC.

The chain joins TRBV30 to TRBJ1-5; TRBD1 might be the D (6 bases). V was cut by 4 bases and J by 1 base, with 8 bases left in between. Germline values: CDR1 GTSNPN, CDR2 SVGIG (reference sequence). The CDR3 contains 13 residues. CDR3 nucleotides: TGTGCCTGGACAGGGGAAAGCAATCAGCCCCAGCATTTT. Translating gives CAWTGESNQPQHF.

The CDR3 coding sequence is TGTGCCAGCAGCGTTGGGACTAGCGGGGGGGTGAGGAATGAGCAGTTCTTC. Protein: CASSVGTSGGVRNEQFF. V and J are TRBV9 and TRBJ2-1; 16 bases line up with TRBD2. Germline CDR1 SGDLS, CDR2 YYNGEE. V was clipped by 2 bases and J by 7 bases; unmatched bases: 6. CDR3 length: 17 residues.

In this sample, this clone turned up a few times. The V gene is TRBV24-1, the J gene TRBJ2-2; 9 bases are shared with TRBD2. CDR3 length: 14 residues. CDR1 is KGHDR, CDR2 SFDVKD, per germline. With 9 bases clipped from V and 4 bases from J, the junction kept 5 bases outside the gene matches. As DNA, the CDR3 is TGTGCCACCTCGCGGGAGGGCCGCACCGGGGAGCTGTTTTTT. Its translation: CATSREGRTGELFF.

V usage is TRBV7-8 and J usage is TRBJ1-1; D is unclear. Between the trimmed V and J ends, which lost 0 bases and 8 bases, there was a span of 10 bases. The CDR3 extends over 13 amino acids. The V gene's germline CDR1 is SGHVS and CDR2 FQNEAQ. This CDR3 reads CASSLAAIGEAFF. The DNA for the CDR3 is TGTGCCAGCAGCTTAGCGGCGATCGGGGAAGCTTTCTTT.

The rearrangement links TRBV4-2 to TRBJ1-2, with D unclear. The ends were cut back, 0 bases at V and 5 bases at J, with 22 bases in the middle. Germline CDR1 reads LGHNA; CDR2 reads YNFKEQ. The CDR3 runs 18 residues. The CDR3 protein is CASSQDRWEAGSPYGYTF. The CDR3 nucleotides are TGTGCCAGCAGCCAAGACCGGTGGGAGGCGGGGTCGCCGTATGGCTACACCTTC.

This chain links TRBV6-5 with TRBJ2-2; TRBD2 matches at 8 bases. From germline, CDR1 is MNHEY and CDR2 SVGAGI. The CDR3 runs to 15 residues. V lost 6 bases to trimming and J lost 4 bases; unmatched junction nucleotides: 7. The CDR3 reads CASRKGLAPTGELFF. CDR3 nucleotide sequence: TGTGCCAGCAGGAAAGGACTAGCCCCCACCGGGGAGCTGTTTTTT.